This entry lists 29 T cell receptor beta chains sequenced from one sample in a study of regulatory T cells in long-lasting Graves disease. Noted time point: newly diagnosed GD, antithyroid drugs for less than 3 months. Construction of the TCR library relied on RNA isolated from PBMCs. According to the study, TCR beta libraries were built with iRepertoire HTBI primers and CDR3-region Arm-PCR. TCRdb passed the multiplex PCR reads through MiXCR, listing each CDR3 protein once. The table records 350,000 to 500,000 distinct CDR3 sequences, over 15% of them present only once. This same sample was also taken into another study, of T cells in Graves' hyperthyroidism and ophthalmopathy.

The input for sequencing was peripheral blood mononuclear cells (PBMCs), taken at new diagnosis, from a patient treated with antithyroid drugs. Receptors were obtained from a woman aged 18-35 years with Graves disease.

This clonotype occurred many times. This chain links TRBV6-2 or TRBV6-3 with TRBJ2-1; 16 bases agree with TRBD2. CDR3 length equals 18 residues. V lost 0 bases, J lost 6 bases, and 5 bases stayed unmatched. The germline V gene encodes CDR1 MNHEY and CDR2 SVGEGT. The CDR3: CASSYSGLAGGLSNEQFF. CDR3 sequence (DNA): TGTGCCAGCAGTTACTCGGGACTAGCGGGAGGGCTGTCCAATGAGCAGTTCTTC.

This clonotype was recorded at least ten times. The chain employs TRBV24-1 and TRBJ1-2; maybe TRBD1 (5 bases). The CDR3 has 12 amino acids. Per the germline V gene, CDR1 is KGHDR and CDR2 is SFDVKD. Trimming removed 5 bases at V and 4 bases at J, with 7 bases between. The CDR3 nucleotides read TGTGCCACCAGTGTCGGGACCTATGGCTACACCTTC. Translation gives CATSVGTYGYTF.

This clonotype was picked up many times. The rearrangement links TRBV24-1 to TRBJ1-2; D is ambiguous. The germline V gene has CDR1 KGHDR and CDR2 SFDVKD. CDR3 length: 12 residues. Trimming pared 3 bases from V and 6 bases from J, leaving 7 bases between. CDR3 residues: CATSDPKDGYTF. DNA of the CDR3: TGTGCCACCAGTGATCCAAAGGATGGCTACACCTTC.

For this clonotype: A single base is all that separates this from a far larger clone, so a read error is likely. The chain uses TRBV28 and TRBJ2-7, with D perhaps assigned TRBD1 or TRBD2 (6 bases each). CDR3 size: 16 residues. Trimming took 6 bases from V and 7 from J, leaving 25 bases between them. Germline V gene data show CDR1 as MDHEN and CDR2 as SYDVKM. The CDR3 loop reads CASSRPGAGMDNEQYF. DNA for the CDR3: TGTGCCAGCAGCCGCCCGGGGGCCGGGATGGACAATGAGCAGTACTTC.

This clonotype was seen repeatedly, ten times or more. V usage is TRBV18 and J usage is TRBJ2-3, with unresolved D. The CDR3 length is 16 residues. Germline loops: CDR1 KGHSH, CDR2 LQKENI. Trimming removed 1 base from V and 2 bases from J, with 13 bases in between. CDR3 DNA sequence: TGTGCCAGCTCACCACGGTCAGGAGCCTACACAGATACGCAGTATTTT. Translating gives CASSPRSGAYTDTQYF.

This clonotype was recorded many times. The chain carries TRBV5-1 and TRBJ2-1; TRBD2 matches 7 bases. The CDR3 runs to 14 residues. V lost 2 bases, J lost 6 bases, and 5 bases stayed unmatched. The germline CDR1 and CDR2 sequences are SGHRS and YFSETQ. CDR3 sequence (DNA): TGCGCCAGCAGCTTTGGCGGGAGCTCCAATGAGCAGTTCTTC. Translation: CASSFGGSSNEQFF.

In its sample, this clonotype was seen a few times. The chain recombines TRBV7-8 with TRBJ2-7, with 7 nucleotides matching TRBD2. The CDR3 sequence is 16 residues long. The trim removed 1 base at V and 4 bases at J, leaving 10 bases unmatched. Germline assignment: CDR1 SGHVS and CDR2 FQNEAQ. CDR3 loop: CASSLGDQRGLYEQYF. The CDR3 DNA follows: TGTGCCAGCAGCTTAGGGGACCAGCGGGGCCTGTACGAGCAGTACTTC.

At least ten counts were recorded for this clonotype. The rearrangement uses TRBV28 and TRBJ2-7; 8 nucleotides match TRBD1. The CDR3 contains 15 residues. Germline-derived CDR1 and CDR2 are MDHEN and SYDVKM. V gave up 3 bases and J gave up 5 bases; unmatched junction bases: 9. CDR3 DNA: TGTGCCAGCAGTTTGCAACAGGGGGTACGGGACGAGCAGTACTTC. The encoded protein is CASSLQQGVRDEQYF.

This clonotype was detected many times. The rearrangement uses TRBV12-3 or TRBV12-4 and TRBJ1-1; D is ambiguous. The germline V and J ends were trimmed by 6 bases and 4 bases, with 9 bases remaining between them. The length of the CDR3 is 12 residues. CDR3 bases: TGTGCCAGCAGCCCAGTAGCCACTGAAGCTTTCTTT. Translating it yields CASSPVATEAFF.

This clonotype has only a few counts. The chain uses TRBV4-1 and TRBJ1-1; no reliable D call. The CDR3 extends over 17 amino acids. The germline V gene has CDR1 MGHRA and CDR2 YSYEKL. Trimming took 1 base from V and 1 from J, leaving 16 bases between them. The CDR3 DNA follows: TGCGCCAGCAGCCAAGGGATGGTGATTCGGGAGAACACTGAAGCTTTCTTT. It specifies CASSQGMVIRENTEAFF.

V is TRBV6-7 and J is TRBJ2-2; D is ambiguous. TRBV6-7 is an ORF, and what it does is uncertain. This CDR3 spans 12 amino acids. The V and J ends lost 1 base and 5 bases respectively, with 2 bases between them. The CDR3 spells CASSYWTGELFF. In DNA form, the CDR3 reads TGTGCCAGCAGTTACTGGACCGGGGAGCTGTTTTTT.

This clonotype has ten or more counts. The chain employs TRBV28 and TRBJ2-7, with no clear D. CDR3 length equals 14 residues. The V gene lost 3 bases and the J gene lost 0 bases, with 9 bases spanning the gap. Per the germline V gene, CDR1 is MDHEN and CDR2 is SYDVKM. In DNA, the CDR3 is TGTGCCAGCAGTTTCTTTTACGGCTCCTACGAGCAGTACTTC. It specifies CASSFFYGSYEQYF.

There are many counts of this clonotype. This chain connects TRBV25-1 to TRBJ2-1; perhaps TRBD2 as D (6 bases). Germline V gene lookup returns CDR1 MGHDK and CDR2 SYGVNS. This CDR3 has 15 residues. V lost 4 bases to trimming and J lost 9 bases, with 19 bases between them. Here the CDR3 DNA reads TGTGCCAGCAGTGCCGGGGGTGGTAGTGTAGTTGAGCAGTTCTTC. Its protein is CASSAGGGSVVEQFF.

This clonotype was observed at least ten times. V gene TRBV7-9 combines with J gene TRBJ2-7; 10 bases match TRBD2. Germline V gene data show CDR1 as SEHNR and CDR2 as FQNEAQ (reference sequence). The junction had 12 bases not matched to a gene; V was cut back by 4 bases and J by 3 bases. The CDR3 covers 17 residues. CDR3 region: CASSSSPGTSARYEQYF. CDR3 in DNA: TGTGCCAGCAGCTCCTCCCCCGGGACTAGCGCGCGCTACGAGCAGTACTTC. Supplemented by reference TRBV7-9 and TRBJ2-7, the full variable domain reads DTGVSQNPRHKITKRGQNVTFRCDPISEHNRLYWYRQTLGQGPEFLTYFQNEAQLEKSRLLSDRFSAERPKGSFSTLEIQRTEQGDSAMYLCASSSSPGTSARYEQYFGPGTRLTVT.

This clonotype was observed many times. The gene calls are TRBV13 and TRBJ2-7; 8 bases match TRBD1. CDR1 and CDR2 from the germline V gene are PRHDT and FYEKMQ (reference sequence). V lost 0 bases to trimming and J lost 0 bases; unmatched junction nucleotides: 1. This CDR3 contains 15 residues. The CDR3 loop is CASSLGTGASYEQYF. DNA for the CDR3: TGTGCCAGCAGCTTAGGGACAGGGGCCTCCTACGAGCAGTACTTC.

This clonotype was observed many times. This chain connects TRBV7-7 to TRBJ2-7; TRBD2 aligns across 10 bases. This CDR3 has 15 amino acids. Germline V gene data show CDR1 as SSHAT and CDR2 as FNYEAQ (reference sequence). V shed 0 bases and J 7 bases; nucleotides not matched to a gene: 6. CDR3 amino acids: CASSLASGRAGEQYF. CDR3 nucleotides: TGTGCCAGCAGCTTAGCCAGCGGGAGGGCCGGGGAGCAGTACTTC.

The chain employs TRBV14 and TRBJ2-1; 8 bases fit TRBD2. Losses at the gene ends were 0 bases for V and 3 bases for J; bases not matched to a gene: 13. The CDR3 has 19 residues. Germline CDR1 and CDR2: SGHDN and FVKESK. The CDR3 DNA reads TGTGCCAGCAGCCAAGATCTTTTGCGATTAGCGGGAAACTACAATGAGCAGTTCTTC. This codes for CASSQDLLRLAGNYNEQFF.

The chain links TRBV7-2 to TRBJ2-7, with 8 bases fitting TRBD1. CDR3 size: 15 residues. CDR1 and CDR2 (germline): SGHTA, FQGNSA. With V trimmed by 0 bases and J by 5 bases, 6 bases remained unmatched. This chain's CDR3 is CASSLAQGAAHEQYF. DNA of the CDR3: TGTGCCAGCAGCTTAGCGCAGGGGGCGGCCCACGAGCAGTACTTC.

Note on this clonotype: The final CDR3 position lacks the conserved phenylalanine or tryptophan, pointing to a likely read error. The chain is built from TRBV2 and TRBJ1-2, with D perhaps TRBD1 (6 bases). This CDR3 is built from 14 residues. V was shortened by 5 bases and J by 7 bases, with 17 bases between the two germline ends. In germline, CDR1 is SNHLY, CDR2 FYNNEI. CDR3 amino acids: CASSPSGAVSGYTV. In nucleotides, the CDR3 is TGTGCCAGCAGTCCCTCGGGGGCCGTCTCTGGCTACACCGTC.

The chain couples TRBV27 to TRBJ2-7; D gene ambiguous. V lost 4 bases, J lost 3 bases, and 10 bases lay in between. The germline gives CDR1 MNHEY, CDR2 SMNVEV (reference sequence). The CDR3 length is 13 residues. CDR3 region: CASSSYTNYEQYF. CDR3 sequence (DNA): TGTGCCAGCAGTTCATACACGAACTACGAGCAGTACTTC.

This clonotype was counted many times. This chain's CDR3 is CASSLDRDTPYEQYF. The CDR3 DNA is TGTGCCAGCAGCTTAGACAGGGACACACCCTACGAGCAGTACTTC. The chain is built from TRBV7-2 and TRBJ2-7; D is perhaps TRBD1 (6 bases). The germline V gene has CDR1 SGHTA and CDR2 FQGNSA. Deletions cut 1 base from V and 2 bases from J, with 12 bases between. CDR3 length: 15 amino acids.

This clonotype appeared many times. The chain joins TRBV24-1 to TRBJ1-2; TRBD1 agrees at 8 bases. CDR3 length: 14 residues. Germline CDR1 and CDR2: KGHDR and SFDVKD. Trimming at V came to 3 bases and at J to 4 bases, leaving 3 bases not matched to a gene. Here the CDR3 reads CATSDPGGSYGYTF. CDR3 DNA sequence: TGTGCCACCAGTGATCCAGGGGGCAGCTATGGCTACACCTTC.

This rearrangement joins TRBV5-4 to TRBJ2-5, with 7 bases fitting TRBD1. Trimming took 4 bases from V and 4 from J; bases not matched to a gene: 4. Germline V gives CDR1 SGHNT, CDR2 YYREEE (reference sequence). This CDR3 contains 13 residues. The CDR3 DNA is TGTGCCAGCAGCGATCGACAGGGAGAGACCCAGTACTTC. This sequence encodes CASSDRQGETQYF.

This clonotype was counted many times. The rearrangement joins TRBV11-3 to TRBJ2-2; no clear D. The CDR3 is 13 amino acids. Germline V lookup: CDR1 SGHNT, CDR2 YENEEA. V was clipped by 3 bases and J by 3 bases, with 5 bases between them. CDR3 region: CASSFADTGELFF. CDR3 nucleotides: TGTGCCAGCAGCTTTGCCGACACCGGGGAGCTGTTTTTT. The entire variable domain, with the rest obtained from reference TRBV11-3 and TRBJ2-2, is as follows: EAGVVQSPRYKIIEKKQPVAFWCNPISGHNTLYWYLQNLGQGPELLIRYENEEAVDDSQLPKDRFSAERLKGVDSTLKIQPAELGDSAVYLCASSFADTGELFFGEGSRLTVL.

This clonotype appeared many times. The chain is built from TRBV7-9 and TRBJ1-1; 10 bases map to TRBD1. Per the germline V gene, CDR1 is SEHNR and CDR2 is FQNEAQ (reference sequence). The V segment lost 5 bases and the J segment 0 bases; nucleotides outside the gene matches: 12. The CDR3 has 18 amino acids. CDR3 residues: CASSPRDRGIRVNTEAFF. The CDR3 DNA follows: TGTGCCAGCAGCCCGAGGGACAGGGGAATTAGGGTGAACACTGAAGCTTTCTTT. The whole variable domain, filled in from reference TRBV7-9 and TRBJ1-1, reads DTGVSQNPRHKITKRGQNVTFRCDPISEHNRLYWYRQTLGQGPEFLTYFQNEAQLEKSRLLSDRFSAERPKGSFSTLEIQRTEQGDSAMYLCASSPRDRGIRVNTEAFFGQGTRLTVV.

The rearrangement links TRBV7-2 to TRBJ1-2; TRBD1 might be the D (5 bases). V shed 1 base and J shed 7 bases, with 13 bases lying between them. The CDR3 is 14 residues long. Germline-derived CDR1 and CDR2 are SGHTA and FQGNSA. This chain's CDR3 is CASSLEPGFVGYTF. The CDR3 region has the DNA TGTGCCAGCAGCTTAGAGCCAGGGTTTGTTGGCTACACCTTC.

This clonotype was found many times. V gene TRBV2 combines with J gene TRBJ1-5; TRBD1 is a possible D gene (6 bases). The CDR3 extends over 15 amino acids. The ends were cut back, 10 bases at V and 1 base at J, with 17 bases in the middle. Germline V gene sequence: CDR1 SNHLY, CDR2 FYNNEI. The CDR3 spells CAIRKEQGSNQPQHF. Written as DNA, the CDR3 is TGTGCCATCCGTAAGGAACAGGGAAGCAATCAGCCCCAGCATTTT.

This clonotype has a count of ten or more. The J gene is TRBJ2-5, the V gene TRBV18, with 7 bases that match TRBD1. CDR1 and CDR2 from the germline V gene are KGHSH and LQKENI. The CDR3 length is 14 residues. V shed 4 bases, J shed 1 base, and the junction held 3 bases outside the gene matches. CDR3 region: CASSRDSFQETQYF. In DNA form, the CDR3 reads TGTGCCAGCTCACGGGACAGCTTCCAAGAGACCCAGTACTTC.

Notes on this clonotype: A read error is likely, as this CDR3 ends without the conserved phenylalanine or tryptophan. The DNA is left out, because the CDR3 cannot be placed on it with certainty; the CDR3 is given as TCRdb lists it. The chain employs TRBV5-1 and TRBJ1-1. Per germline, CDR1 SGHRS and CDR2 YFSETQ. The CDR3 contains 13 residues when both ends are counted. Here the CDR3 reads CASSPQRNTESFL.